The 27 T cell receptor beta chains presented below share a single source sample, sequenced in a study of breast tumors, draining lymph nodes, adjacent tissues (dated by TCRdb to the mid-2010s). The library was prepared using multiplex PCR. Sequencing was carried out with an Illumina HiSeq 2000. The public reads were quality trimmed at Q25 with fastp and then assembled into clones with MiXCR by TCRdb, keeping productive beta chains. Each CDR3 protein appears once, grouped with its most common genes and DNA. This sample lists about 12,000 distinct CDR3 sequences; 35% to 40% were detected once. Approximately 15% of the sample is taken by the ten largest. Sequencing was performed on breast tumor tissue. The receptors stem from a female donor with breast cancer. Some clones in this sample may be carry-over from other donors' samples.

This clonotype was observed a few times. The rearrangement uses TRBV2 and TRBJ2-7, with D tentatively TRBD1 (6 bases). Germline loops: CDR1 SNHLY, CDR2 FYNNEI. CDR3 length: 14 amino acids. V lost 6 bases and J lost 1, with 13 bases in between. CDR3 loop: CASRVGTQSYEQYF. DNA of the CDR3: TGTGCCAGCAGGGTGGGGACACAGTCCTACGAGCAGTACTTC. Using reference TRBV2 and TRBJ2-7 for the parts outside the CDR3, the full variable domain is EPEVTQTPSHQVTQMGQEVILRCVPISNHLYFYWYRQILGQKVEFLVSFYNNEISEKSEIFDDQFSVERPDGSNFTLKIRSTKLEDSAMYFCASRVGTQSYEQYFGPGTRLTVT.

The table lists this clonotype with many counts. V and J are TRBV12-3 or TRBV12-4 and TRBJ2-7; tentatively, D is TRBD1 (5 bases). The CDR3 has 15 amino acids. The V end lost 5 bases, the J end lost 2 bases, and 16 bases lay between the germline ends. The CDR3 here is CASSPLWRQTYEQYF. The CDR3 bases are TGTGCCAGCAGTCCCTTATGGCGACAGACCTACGAGCAGTACTTC.

Ten or more counts support this clonotype. J is TRBJ2-7 and V is TRBV29-1, with D perhaps matching TRBD1 (6 bases). From germline, CDR1 is SQVTM and CDR2 ANQGSEA. V was shortened by 6 bases and J by 6 bases, with 24 bases between the two germline ends. This CDR3 has 15 residues. CDR3 DNA sequence: TGCAGCGTCATCAAGGGATGCAGGGGATTTTGCGAGCAGTACTTC. This sequence encodes CSVIKGCRGFCEQYF.

At least ten counts were recorded for this clonotype. This rearrangement joins TRBV20-1 to TRBJ1-4; D is uncertain. The CDR3 sequence is 13 residues long. V lost 2 bases to trimming and J lost 4 bases, with 8 bases between them. CDR1 is DFQATT, CDR2 SNEGSKA, per germline (reference sequence). CDR3 DNA: TGCAGTGCTAGATTATCCATTAATGAAAAACTGTTTTTT. Translated, it gives CSARLSINEKLFF.

In this sample, this clonotype turned up many times. The J gene is TRBJ2-6, the V gene TRBV6-1; 11 nucleotides agree with TRBD1. CDR3 length: 15 amino acids. Germline lookup yields CDR1 MNHNS and CDR2 SASEGT. The V gene end was trimmed by 8 bases and the J gene end by 4 bases; junction bases not matched to a gene: 4. CDR3 protein: CASGQGATGANVLTF. The CDR3 DNA follows: TGTGCCAGCGGACAGGGGGCGACAGGGGCCAACGTCCTGACTTTC.

Ten or more counts support this clonotype. The CDR3 protein is CARRTRSRSADTQYF. CDR3 sequence (DNA): TGTGCCAGAAGGACTAGATCTCGTTCGGCAGATACGCAGTATTTT. The chain is built from TRBV14 and TRBJ2-3; 7 bases align to TRBD2. The CDR3 totals 15 residues. J was trimmed by 4 bases and V by 9 bases; bases with no gene match: 13. From germline, CDR1 is SGHDN and CDR2 FVKESK.

This clonotype occurred many times. The J gene is TRBJ2-5, the V gene TRBV9; possibly TRBD1 or TRBD2 for D (6 bases each). CDR1 and CDR2 from the germline V gene are SGDLS and YYNGEE. Trimming took 0 bases from V and 1 from J, leaving 10 bases between them. The CDR3 loop spans 15 amino acids. CDR3 region: CASSVGGASQETQYF. CDR3 sequence (DNA): TGTGCCAGCAGCGTAGGGGGGGCCTCCCAAGAGACCCAGTACTTC.

This clonotype was recorded at least ten times. CDR3 in DNA: TGTGCCAGTAGTATCTTCGTTTGGGGGAACACAGATACGCAGTATTTT. It specifies CASSIFVWGNTDTQYF. The chain is built from TRBV19 and TRBJ2-3; D tentatively fits TRBD1 or TRBD2 (5 bases each). This CDR3 spans 16 amino acids. From germline, CDR1 is LNHDA and CDR2 SQIVND (reference sequence). Between the trimmed V and J ends, which lost 3 bases and 2 bases, there was a span of 15 bases.

This clonotype appeared many times. This sequence joins TRBV6-5 and TRBJ2-7, with D tentatively TRBD2 (7 bases). Trimming took 6 bases from V and 7 from J, leaving 31 bases between them. Germline CDR1 MNHEY, CDR2 SVGAGI. CDR3 length: 18 amino acids. The CDR3 DNA is TGTGCCAGCAGCCGACCAGGGGCGGCTAGCGGAACCTTCTTGGAGCAGTACTTC. Translation gives CASSRPGAASGTFLEQYF.

J is TRBJ2-4 and V is TRBV20-1, with D possibly TRBD1 on 6 matching bases. The V gene's germline CDR1 is DFQATT and CDR2 SNEGSKA (reference sequence). The CDR3 length is 14 residues. The V end lost 4 bases, the J end lost 1 base, and 11 bases lay between the germline ends. The CDR3, as DNA: TGCAGTGCTAACACAGACAGGGCCAAAAACATTCAGTACTTC. Amino acids: CSANTDRAKNIQYF.

The chain couples TRBV10-3 to TRBJ2-5; 8 nucleotides agree with TRBD2. V shed 3 bases and J 3 bases; nucleotides not matched to a gene: 18. The germline gives CDR1 ENHRY, CDR2 SYGVKD. There are 19 residues in the CDR3. The CDR3 bases are TGTGCCATCAGTGACCTCCTACCGCCCGGGGGGGCGTCGAAAGAGACCCAGTACTTC. Amino acids: CAISDLLPPGGASKETQYF.

At least ten counts were recorded for this clonotype. This may come from a read error, since a much larger clone is one base off. This CDR3 is CASSFHGRVTLHF. DNA for the CDR3: TGTGCCAGCAGTTTTCATGGCAGGGTCACCCTCCACTTT. The V and J genes are TRBV12-3 or TRBV12-4 and TRBJ1-6; the D gene is possibly TRBD1 (5 bases). The CDR3 extends over 13 amino acids. The V gene lost 3 bases and the J gene lost 14 bases, with 14 bases spanning the gap.

The chain combines TRBV20-1 with TRBJ1-6, with D possibly being TRBD1 (6 bases). In germline, CDR1 is DFQATT, CDR2 SNEGSKA (reference sequence). The germline V and J ends were trimmed by 6 bases and 7 bases, with 16 bases remaining between them. This CDR3 has 14 residues. Here the CDR3 DNA reads TGCAGTGCCGGGAGGGGGAGGGGGAATTCACCCCTCCACTTT. Translation gives CSAGRGRGNSPLHF.

The chain uses TRBV7-9 and TRBJ2-7; weak D call: TRBD1 (5 bases). The CDR3 is 12 amino acids. Looked up from germline, CDR1 is SEHNR and CDR2 is FQNEAQ (reference sequence). V lost 5 bases and J 6 bases, leaving 11 bases between the germline ends. The DNA of the CDR3 is TGTGCCAGCAGCACCGCAGGGCTCGAGCAGTACTTC. Its translation: CASSTAGLEQYF. The variable domain in full, with the rest retrieved from reference TRBV7-9 and TRBJ2-7, is DTGVSQNPRHKITKRGQNVTFRCDPISEHNRLYWYRQTLGQGPEFLTYFQNEAQLEKSRLLSDRFSAERPKGSFSTLEIQRTEQGDSAMYLCASSTAGLEQYFGPGTRLTVT.

This clonotype appeared many times. The V call is TRBV7-2, the J call TRBJ2-1; D possibly corresponds to TRBD2 (5 bases). The germline V and J ends were trimmed by 2 bases and 9 bases, with 20 bases remaining between them. The CDR3 runs 16 residues. Germline CDR1 SGHTA, CDR2 FQGNSA. The CDR3 nucleotides read TGTGCCAGCAGCTTAATGAGGTTAGGGAGCGCGGGTGAGCAGTTCTTC. The encoded protein is CASSLMRLGSAGEQFF. Filled out from reference TRBV7-2 and TRBJ2-1, the complete variable domain reads GAGVSQSPSNKVTEKGKDVELRCDPISGHTALYWYRQSLGQGLEFLIYFQGNSAPDKSGLPSDRFSAERTGGSVSTLTIQRTQQEDSAVYLCASSLMRLGSAGEQFFGPGTRLTVL.

This clonotype was counted at least ten times. The chain employs TRBV27 and TRBJ1-5, with D maybe TRBD1 (6 bases). The CDR3 sequence is 15 residues long. V lost 7 bases, J lost 0 bases, and 13 bases lay in between. From germline, CDR1 is MNHEY and CDR2 SMNVEV (reference sequence). The CDR3 DNA follows: TGTGCCAGCATGTTAACAGGGAATAGCAATCAGCCCCAGCATTTT. Its translation: CASMLTGNSNQPQHF.

The chain uses TRBV20-1 and TRBJ2-5; perhaps TRBD2 as D (6 bases). This CDR3 region has 16 residues. Trimming stripped 1 base from V and 5 bases from J, with 20 bases between. Per germline, CDR1 DFQATT and CDR2 SNEGSKA (reference sequence). The CDR3 loop is CSARGSEGLTPETQYF. The CDR3 DNA sequence: TGCAGTGCTAGAGGATCGGAGGGCCTCACCCCCGAGACCCAGTACTTC.

This clonotype was observed many times. This chain connects TRBV6-1 to TRBJ1-2; D perhaps matches TRBD1 (5 bases). From germline, CDR1 is MNHNS and CDR2 SASEGT. Trimming removed 5 bases at V and 6 bases at J, with 16 bases between. This CDR3 spans 14 amino acids. The CDR3 coding sequence is TGTGCCAGCAGTACCGCCCAGGGTCTGAATGGCTACACCTTC. This sequence encodes CASSTAQGLNGYTF.

The chain recombines TRBV20-1 with TRBJ2-5; the match to TRBD2 covers 13 bases. In germline, CDR1 is DFQATT, CDR2 SNEGSKA (reference sequence). The CDR3 is 16 amino acids. Trimming removed 5 bases from V and 0 bases from J; junction bases left unmatched: 6. CDR3 residues: CSARPGLAGNQETQYF. The CDR3, as DNA: TGCAGTGCTCGACCGGGACTAGCGGGAAACCAAGAGACCCAGTACTTC.

The table lists this clonotype with a few counts. A much larger clone sits a single nucleotide away, making a read error possible. The chain employs TRBV28 and TRBJ2-7, with D uncertain. The CDR3 contains 13 residues. The germline V and J ends were trimmed by 11 bases and 1 base, with 15 bases remaining between them. CDR1 is MDHEN, CDR2 SYDVKM, per germline. CDR3 amino acids: CAGTPSISYEQYF. The CDR3 nucleotides are TGTGCCGGCACCCCCAGTATTTCCTACGAGCAGTACTTC.

The table lists this clonotype with many counts. The chain carries TRBV12-1 and TRBJ2-7; the table's TRBD1 call for D was not verified on the DNA. TRBV12-1 is noted as a pseudogene. The CDR3 runs to 19 residues. CDR3 nucleotide sequence: TGTGCCAGCAGCTTTGTTTCAGGGGCCCAAGGGGGCAGTTTCTACGAGCAGTACTTC. The encoded protein is CASSFVSGAQGGSFYEQYF.

The rearrangement joins TRBV6-5 to TRBJ2-5, with TRBD2 as a possible D gene (6 bases). CDR3 length: 12 residues. CDR1 MNHEY and CDR2 SVGAGI come from the germline V gene. Trimming shortened V by 9 bases and J by 1 base, and 9 bases separated the two germline ends. CDR3 region: CARRRGQETQYF. The DNA for the CDR3 is TGTGCCAGAAGGAGGGGCCAAGAGACCCAGTACTTC.

This clonotype is categorized as medium-sized. The chain is built from TRBV20-1 and TRBJ2-7; no firm D call. V was cut by 1 base and J by 2 bases, with 15 bases left in between. The CDR3 is 15 residues long. In germline, CDR1 is DFQATT, CDR2 SNEGSKA (reference sequence). CDR3 in amino acids: CSARVPNVGAYEQYF. The CDR3 DNA follows: TGCAGTGCTAGAGTTCCGAACGTCGGTGCCTACGAGCAGTACTTC.

The gene calls are TRBV2 and TRBJ2-7; D is undetermined. CDR1 and CDR2 from the germline V gene are SNHLY and FYNNEI. The CDR3 covers 12 residues. Trimming took 5 bases from V and 3 from J, leaving 8 bases between them. The CDR3 reads CASSLDSYEQYF. The CDR3 DNA reads as TGTGCCAGCAGTCTGGATAGCTACGAGCAGTACTTC.

This clonotype is labeled as medium-sized (0.01 to 0.1%). The chain joins TRBV5-5 to TRBJ2-7; D perhaps matches TRBD1 (6 bases). The CDR3 length is 12 residues. V lost 5 bases to trimming and J lost 6 bases, with 12 bases between them. Germline lookup yields CDR1 SGHKS and CDR2 YYEKEE (reference sequence). The CDR3 bases are TGTGCCAGCAGTTTAACAGGGTTCGAGCAGTACTTC. It codes for CASSLTGFEQYF.

This clonotype has a count of ten or more. V is TRBV4-1 and J is TRBJ2-1; D might be TRBD2 (6 bases). Germline V CDR1 and CDR2: MGHRA, YSYEKL. Trimming took off 4 bases at V and 1 base at J, with 17 bases between the two ends. This CDR3 region has 17 residues. Here the CDR3 reads CASSREPGVESYNEQFF. The CDR3 coding sequence is TGCGCCAGCAGCCGAGAACCGGGGGTAGAATCCTACAATGAGCAGTTCTTC.

This clonotype was seen many times. The gene calls are TRBV5-6 and TRBJ2-2; 11 bases match TRBD1. Germline V CDR1 and CDR2: SGHDT, YYEEEE. The CDR3 spans 18 residues. V lost 1 base to trimming and J lost 4 bases; unmatched junction nucleotides: 9. The CDR3 is CASSLKFGQGAGTGELFF. The CDR3 DNA is TGTGCCAGCAGCTTGAAGTTCGGACAGGGGGCTGGCACCGGGGAGCTGTTTTTT. Full variable domain (rest looked up from reference TRBV5-6 and TRBJ2-2): DAGVTQSPTHLIKTRGQQVTLRCSPKSGHDTVSWYQQALGQGPQFIFQYYEEEERQRGNFPDRFSGHQFPNYSSELNVNALLLGDSALYLCASSLKFGQGAGTGELFFGEGSRLTVL.